Listed below are T cell receptor beta chains from one sample, sequenced in a study of T cells in Graves' hyperthyroidism and ophthalmopathy. Via MiXCR, TCRdb re-called the multiplex PCR reads, giving one row per CDR3 protein. The table records hundreds of thousands of distinct CDR3 sequences, over 35% of them present only once. Sequences were obtained from blood. The receptors come from a man younger than 35 with Graves' hyperthyroidism. CDR3s include the opening cysteine and the closing phenylalanine or tryptophan. The D gene is left open where the match is weak. Not every row has a clone size; where given, it reads once, few, many or a size class.

D,V,size,J,CDR3,DNA
NA,TRBV30,NA,TRBJ1-5,CAWTSGQGSNQPQHF,TGTGCCTGGACCTCGGGCCAGGGGAGCAATCAGCCCCAGCATTTT
NA,TRBV10-2,NA,TRBJ2-5,CASSVGLPETQYF,TGCGCCAGCAGTGTGGGGCTACCCGAGACCCAGTACTTC
NA,TRBV4-1,NA,TRBJ2-7,CASSQLGVDEQYF,TGCGCCAGCAGCCAATTAGGTGTGGACGAGCAGTACTTC
TRBD1,TRBV20-1,NA,TRBJ2-7,CSARDFWDGTAAGEQYF,TGCAGTGCTAGAGATTTTTGGGACGGGACAGCGGCTGGGGAGCAGTACTTC
NA,TRBV7-9,many,TRBJ2-7,CASSQYSSYEQYF,TGTGCCAGCAGCCAGTATAGCTCCTACGAGCAGTACTTC
NA,TRBV29-1,many,TRBJ2-7,CSVEARDHEQYF,TGCAGCGTTGAAGCGCGCGACCACGAGCAGTACTTC
TRBD1,TRBV2,NA,TRBJ1-2,CASRAVGQGVDGYTF,TGTGCCAGCAGAGCTGTGGGGCAGGGGGTTGACGGCTACACCTTC
NA,TRBV10-3,NA,TRBJ1-5,CARALVDQPQHF,TGTGCTAGAGCTTTGGTGGATCAGCCCCAGCATTTT
NA,TRBV10-2,NA,TRBJ1-6,CASSERKGPDSPLHF,TGCGCCAGCAGTGAGAGAAAGGGGCCGGATTCACCCCTCCACTTT
TRBD1,TRBV7-8,NA,TRBJ2-3,CASSPGDRSRPHTDTQYF,TGTGCCAGCAGCCCGGGGGACAGGTCAAGGCCCCACACAGATACGCAGTATTTT
NA,TRBV7-2,few,TRBJ2-7,CASSVRSGGSYEQYF,TGCGCCAGCAGTGTTCGGAGTGGCGGCTCCTACGAGCAGTACTTC
NA,TRBV6-5,NA,TRBJ2-7,CASSYAGTDVGEQYF,TGTGCCAGCAGTTACGCCGGGACCGACGTTGGGGAGCAGTACTTC
NA,TRBV5-1,few,TRBJ2-7,CASSLEWVAYEQYF,TGCGCCAGCAGCTTGGAATGGGTGGCCTACGAGCAGTACTTC
NA,TRBV7-9,many,TRBJ1-1,CASSSGGSTEAFF,TGTGCCAGCAGCTCGGGAGGGAGCACTGAAGCTTTCTTT
NA,TRBV20-1,NA,TRBJ1-5,CSLAAAGAQPQHF,TGCAGTTTAGCCGCCGCGGGGGCTCAGCCCCAGCATTTT
NA,TRBV7-9,few,TRBJ2-7,CASSLFGESYEQYF,TGTGCCAGCAGCTTATTTGGGGAGAGCTACGAGCAGTACTTC
NA,TRBV7-9,NA,TRBJ2-5,CASSLAQGIETQYF,TGCGCCAGCAGCTTGGCCCAGGGGATAGAGACCCAGTACTTC
NA,TRBV2,NA,TRBJ1-4,CASSLSVGVNEKLFF,TGTGCCAGCAGTTTATCCGTCGGGGTTAATGAAAAACTGTTTTTT
NA,TRBV9,NA,TRBJ1-6,CASSADVGDSPLHF,TGTGCCAGCAGCGCCGATGTAGGCGATTCACCCCTCCACTTT
NA,TRBV10-1,NA,TRBJ2-5,CASSASPHEGETQYF,TGCGCCAGCAGCGCCTCGCCCCATGAGGGTGAGACCCAGTACTTC
NA,TRBV7-9,few,TRBJ2-7,CASSQAIVSYEQYF,TGTGCCAGCAGCCAAGCCATCGTCTCCTACGAGCAGTACTTC
NA,TRBV7-9,NA,TRBJ1-2,CASSLDAGIYGYTF,TGTGCCAGCAGCCTAGACGCGGGAATCTATGGCTACACCTTC
NA,TRBV7-9,NA,TRBJ2-3,CASSLEARTDTQYF,TGTGCCAGCAGCTTGGAGGCGCGCACAGATACGCAGTATTTT
NA,TRBV5-8,few,TRBJ2-2,CASSRLELYTGELFF,TGTGCCAGCAGCCGCCTAGAACTATACACCGGGGAGCTGTTTTTT
NA,TRBV7-8,many,TRBJ2-7,CASSFGRGIGYEQYF,TGTGCCAGCAGCTTTGGCCGGGGGATAGGCTACGAGCAGTACTTC
NA,TRBV2,many,TRBJ1-5,CASSALRGAQHF,TGTGCCAGCAGTGCCCTACGGGGGGCCCAGCATTTT